This entry lists 32 T cell receptor beta chains sequenced from one sample in a study of HIV-infected children after antiretroviral therapy interruption. Treatment noted: PENTA 11 planned treatment interruption arm or continuous ART arm. The TCR library was built from RNA with a 3' RACE protocol and unique molecular identifiers. TCRdb reprocessed the 3' RACE reads via MiXCR and lists one record per CDR3 protein. The sample holds about 50,000 distinct CDR3 sequences, around 4% seen once. The specimen was CD45RA+ CD4+ T cells from PBMCs, pooled from several time points, collected from a donor given antiretroviral therapy, either interrupted or continuous. Subset described: naive CD4+ CD45RA+ CD45RO- T cells. The origin of the receptors is a pool of human donors with HIV.

A few counts support this clonotype. This chain uses TRBV4-2 with TRBJ2-2; no clear D. The CDR3 contains 14 residues. Germline V gene sequence: CDR1 LGHNA, CDR2 YNFKEQ. V was pared by 4 bases and J by 1 base, with 7 bases between. The CDR3 reads CASSPGLNTGELFF. The CDR3 nucleotides read TGTGCCAGCAGCCCCGGATTGAACACCGGGGAGCTGTTTTTT.

Ten or more counts support this clonotype. The rearrangement joins TRBV6-1 to TRBJ1-1, with a weak D call TRBD1 (5 bases). The CDR3 is 15 residues long. Per the germline V gene, CDR1 is MNHNS and CDR2 is SASEGT. V lost 6 bases, J lost 5 bases, and 19 bases lay in between. CDR3 DNA sequence: TGTGCCAGCAGCGATCAATTCACAGGAGGAACTGAAGCTTTCTTT. Translated: CASSDQFTGGTEAFF.

Many counts were recorded for this clonotype. The rearrangement links TRBV5-4 to TRBJ1-2, with D uncertain. This CDR3 has 12 amino acids. The germline CDR1 and CDR2 sequences are SGHNT and YYREEE (reference sequence). V lost 3 bases and J lost 6, with 9 bases in between. Here the CDR3 reads CASSWGGNGYTF. CDR3 DNA sequence: TGTGCCAGCAGCTGGGGAGGGAATGGCTACACCTTC.

This clonotype appeared many times. The chain combines TRBV28 with TRBJ2-3; 7 bases align to TRBD2. Per the germline V gene, CDR1 is MDHEN and CDR2 is SYDVKM. The CDR3 extends over 15 amino acids. V shed 7 bases, J shed 1 base, and the junction held 8 bases outside the gene matches. The DNA for the CDR3 is TGTGCCAGCAAGAAGCGGGAAGGGGGCACAGATACGCAGTATTTT. It is translated as CASKKREGGTDTQYF.

This clonotype is medium-sized by share. This chain connects TRBV7-2 to TRBJ2-3, with D possibly being TRBD2 (7 bases). CDR3 length: 13 residues. CDR1 is SGHTA and CDR2 is FQGNSA in the germline V gene. Trimming stripped 3 bases from V and 4 bases from J, with 8 bases between. CDR3 sequence: CASSFGGPDTQYF. The DNA of the CDR3 is TGTGCCAGCAGCTTCGGGGGGCCAGATACGCAGTATTTT.

This clonotype was observed at least ten times. This chain joins TRBV12-3 or TRBV12-4 and TRBJ2-7; D might be TRBD2 (6 bases). V was clipped by 6 bases and J by 7 bases, with 13 bases between them. The CDR3 is made up of 12 amino acids. In DNA, the CDR3 is TGTGCCAGCAGCATAAGGGGAGGTGAGCAGTACTTC. Its protein is CASSIRGGEQYF.

This clonotype was picked up many times. V gene TRBV11-2 combines with J gene TRBJ2-7; D is unclear. Germline values: CDR1 SGHAT, CDR2 FQNNGV. Trimming removed 2 bases from V and 5 bases from J, with 4 bases in between. The CDR3 sequence is 11 residues long. CDR3 region: CASSLSHEQYF. CDR3 sequence (DNA): TGTGCCAGCAGCTTATCTCACGAGCAGTACTTC.

This clonotype was counted a few times. The chain uses TRBV5-1 and TRBJ1-3; D unresolved. The germline CDR1 and CDR2 sequences are SGHRS and YFSETQ. This CDR3 spans 15 amino acids. Trimming stripped 0 bases from V and 3 bases from J, with 10 bases between. The CDR3, as DNA: TGCGCCAGCAGCTTGGCCGGTGTATATGGAAACACCATATATTTT. Amino acids: CASSLAGVYGNTIYF.

This clonotype was seen repeatedly, ten times or more. The chain is built from TRBV7-2 and TRBJ2-1, with 8 positions matching TRBD2. Germline loops: CDR1 SGHTA, CDR2 FQGNSA. The CDR3 has 15 amino acids. With V trimmed by 5 bases and J by 1 base, 4 bases remained unmatched. The CDR3 protein is CASSPRGGSYNEQFF. The CDR3, as DNA: TGTGCCAGCAGCCCTCGGGGGGGGTCCTACAATGAGCAGTTCTTC.

The chain is built from TRBV28 and TRBJ1-5; D is uncertain. V gave up 6 bases and J gave up 7 bases, with 13 bases separating them. The CDR3 has 13 residues. Germline CDR1 and CDR2: MDHEN and SYDVKM. CDR3 in amino acids: CASSLLGSQPQHF. The CDR3 DNA reads as TGTGCCAGCAGCCTCCTCGGGAGCCAGCCCCAGCATTTT. The entire variable domain, with the rest obtained from reference TRBV28 and TRBJ1-5, is as follows: DVKVTQSSRYLVKRTGEKVFLECVQDMDHENMFWYRQDPGLGLRLIYFSYDVKMKEKGDIPEGYSVSREKKERFSLILESASTNQTSMYLCASSLLGSQPQHFGDGTRLSIL.

The chain employs TRBV20-1 and TRBJ1-4, with D maybe TRBD1 (5 bases). Looked up from germline, CDR1 is DFQATT and CDR2 is SNEGSKA (reference sequence). V shed 3 bases and J shed 4 bases, with 15 bases lying between them. The CDR3 runs 15 residues. CDR3 DNA: TGCAGTGCTAGGAGACAGCGCGACTTTAATGAAAAACTGTTTTTT. Amino acids: CSARRQRDFNEKLFF.

This clonotype was recorded at least ten times. This chain links TRBV5-1 with TRBJ2-1; no clear D. Germline-derived CDR1 and CDR2 are SGHRS and YFSETQ. The V end was cut by 0 bases, the J end by 5 bases, with 6 bases between. The CDR3 contains 13 residues. In DNA form, the CDR3 reads TGCGCCAGCAGCTTGGAACAGAACAATGAGCAGTTCTTC. Translated, it gives CASSLEQNNEQFF.

This clonotype came up many times. The genes are TRBV7-3 and TRBJ2-3; D possibly corresponds to TRBD2 (6 bases). The CDR3 is made up of 16 amino acids. Trimming shortened V by 2 bases and J by 5 bases, and 17 bases separated the two germline ends. In germline, CDR1 is SGHTA, CDR2 FQGTGA. CDR3 amino acids: CASSLSLAILGDTQYF. The DNA for the CDR3 is TGTGCCAGCAGCTTATCGCTAGCGATCCTGGGAGATACGCAGTATTTT.

This clonotype has a count of ten or more. This rearrangement joins TRBV10-3 to TRBJ1-1; D might be TRBD1 (5 bases). The CDR3 runs 15 residues. CDR1 and CDR2 from the germline V gene are ENHRY and SYGVKD. The V end lost 4 bases, the J end lost 4 bases, and 16 bases lay between the germline ends. CDR3 sequence (DNA): TGTGCCATCAGTGGAGCGTCCAGGGTGGGCACTGAAGCTTTCTTT. It specifies CAISGASRVGTEAFF.

Many counts were recorded for this clonotype. The chain links TRBV12-3 or TRBV12-4 to TRBJ2-7; possibly TRBD1 for D (6 bases). The CDR3 runs 11 residues. The V end lost 6 bases, the J end lost 6 bases, and 9 bases lay between the germline ends. DNA for the CDR3: TGTGCCAGCAGGGACAGTGGCGAGCAGTACTTC. It yields the protein CASRDSGEQYF.

There are many counts of this clonotype. The chain has TRBV28 and TRBJ2-1, with D perhaps matching TRBD1 or TRBD2 (5 bases each). The CDR3 sequence is 16 residues long. Germline CDR1 and CDR2: MDHEN and SYDVKM. Trimming left V 5 bases short and J 4 bases short, with 18 bases between. In DNA, the CDR3 is TGTGCCAGCAGTATTTTATGGGGGACGGCGTACAATGAGCAGTTCTTC. Translating it yields CASSILWGTAYNEQFF.

This clonotype came up many times. V is TRBV7-2 and J is TRBJ2-7; 10 bases map to TRBD2. V dropped 1 base and J dropped 2; count of bases not matched to a gene: 5. The CDR3 length is 16 residues. CDR1 and CDR2 from the germline V gene are SGHTA and FQGNSA. The CDR3, as DNA: TGTGCCAGCAGCTTAGTAGCGGGGGGCTTTGCCTACGAGCAGTACTTC. Protein product: CASSLVAGGFAYEQYF.

This sequence joins TRBV20-1 and TRBJ1-5; no clear D. V was shortened by 0 bases and J by 0 bases, with 12 bases between the two germline ends. Germline assignment: CDR1 DFQATT and CDR2 SNEGSKA (reference sequence). This CDR3 spans 16 amino acids. CDR3 protein: CSARDGGIYSNQPQHF. CDR3 DNA: TGCAGTGCTAGAGATGGCGGGATCTATAGCAATCAGCCCCAGCATTTT.

The table lists this clonotype with many counts. V gene TRBV19 combines with J gene TRBJ1-1; 9 bases are a match to TRBD1. From germline, CDR1 is LNHDA and CDR2 SQIVND (reference sequence). The CDR3 is 13 residues long. V shed 5 bases and J 5 bases; nucleotides not matched to a gene: 3. The CDR3 loop reads CASSGTGLTEAFF. The CDR3 DNA sequence: TGTGCCAGTAGTGGGACAGGGCTGACTGAAGCTTTCTTT.

This clonotype was detected many times. The chain recombines TRBV5-4 with TRBJ2-5; 8 bases agree with TRBD1. Germline values: CDR1 SGHNT, CDR2 YYREEE (reference sequence). The CDR3 consists of 13 residues. The V segment lost 4 bases and the J segment 3 bases; nucleotides outside the gene matches: 2. CDR3 loop: CASSTQGEETQYF. The DNA of the CDR3 is TGTGCCAGCAGCACACAGGGGGAAGAGACCCAGTACTTC.

The sample holds many counts of this clonotype. This rearrangement joins TRBV20-1 to TRBJ1-2; maybe TRBD1 (6 bases). Per the germline V gene, CDR1 is DFQATT and CDR2 is SNEGSKA (reference sequence). With 0 bases removed from V and 6 bases from J, the gap between germline ends came to 14 bases. CDR3 length equals 14 residues. The CDR3 sequence: CSARDPLTGHGYTF. CDR3 nucleotide sequence: TGCAGTGCTAGAGATCCCCTGACAGGCCATGGCTACACCTTC.

The sample holds many counts of this clonotype. The chain employs TRBV30 and TRBJ2-7; 9 bases agree with TRBD1. Losses at the gene ends were 2 bases for V and 3 bases for J; bases not matched to a gene: 5. The CDR3 loop spans 14 amino acids. Germline CDR1 is GTSNPN and CDR2 is SVGIG (reference sequence). CDR3 loop: CAWSPDRGFYEQYF. For the CDR3, the DNA is TGTGCCTGGAGTCCCGACAGGGGGTTCTACGAGCAGTACTTC.

This clonotype was seen ten or more times. V is TRBV30 and J is TRBJ1-2; maybe TRBD1 (5 bases). The CDR3 has 12 residues. Per germline, CDR1 GTSNPN and CDR2 SVGIG (reference sequence). The V and J ends lost 5 bases and 3 bases respectively, with 10 bases between them. The CDR3 nucleotides are TGTGCCTGGGGAATAGGGGACTATGGCTACACCTTC. This translates into CAWGIGDYGYTF.

This clonotype was seen ten or more times. The V call is TRBV2, the J call TRBJ2-2; D might be TRBD2 (5 bases). The CDR3 is made up of 15 amino acids. V lost 9 bases to trimming and J lost 0 bases, with 14 bases between them. From germline, CDR1 is SNHLY and CDR2 FYNNEI. CDR3 loop: CASRGRTSNTGELFF. The CDR3 DNA sequence: TGTGCCAGTCGGGGAAGGACTTCGAACACCGGGGAGCTGTTTTTT.

V is TRBV20-1 and J is TRBJ1-2; 7 bases fit TRBD1. The germline V gene encodes CDR1 DFQATT and CDR2 SNEGSKA (reference sequence). The ends lost 0 bases at V and 8 bases at J; junction bases unmatched: 9. This CDR3 has 14 residues. CDR3 nucleotides: TGCAGTGCTAGAGAAGCCGGGACAGCACCAGGCTACACCTTC. Its protein product is CSAREAGTAPGYTF.

This clonotype appeared a few times. This rearrangement joins TRBV5-4 to TRBJ2-3; no reliable D call. Trimming stripped 0 bases from V and 2 bases from J, with 7 bases between. The germline V gene has CDR1 SGHNT and CDR2 YYREEE (reference sequence). This CDR3 region has 14 residues. CDR3 nucleotide sequence: TGTGCCAGCAGCTTGGGGAGCTACACAGATACGCAGTATTTT. It encodes CASSLGSYTDTQYF.

This sequence joins TRBV19 and TRBJ1-5, with a possible D match to TRBD1 (5 bases). This CDR3 spans 15 amino acids. The germline CDR1 and CDR2 sequences are LNHDA and SQIVND (reference sequence). The V end lost 5 bases, the J end lost 3 bases, and 14 bases lay between the germline ends. CDR3 amino acids: CASSSGDRLNQPQHF. CDR3 in DNA: TGTGCCAGTAGTTCCGGAGACAGACTCAATCAGCCCCAGCATTTT.

This clonotype was observed many times. The chain joins TRBV7-2 to TRBJ1-3; no clear D gene. Germline-derived CDR1 and CDR2 are SGHTA and FQGNSA. Trimming left V 5 bases short and J 0 bases short, with 11 bases between. The CDR3 consists of 15 residues. The CDR3 sequence: CASSLMVISGNTIYF. DNA for the CDR3: TGTGCCAGCAGCCTCATGGTCATCTCTGGAAACACCATATATTTT.

This clonotype came up many times. The J gene is TRBJ2-2, the V gene TRBV7-2; D is undetermined. CDR1 is SGHTA and CDR2 is FQGNSA in the germline V gene. V was shortened by 5 bases and J by 3 bases, with 16 bases between the two germline ends. The CDR3 totals 16 residues. The CDR3 sequence: CASSPRSITDTGELFF. As DNA, the CDR3 is TGTGCCAGCAGCCCACGCTCCATTACGGACACCGGGGAGCTGTTTTTT.

This clonotype was counted ten times or more. The chain joins TRBV4-1 to TRBJ2-5, with D perhaps assigned TRBD1 or TRBD2 (6 bases each). Between the trimmed V and J ends, which lost 1 base and 2 bases, there was a span of 17 bases. CDR3 length equals 17 residues. The germline gives CDR1 MGHRA, CDR2 YSYEKL. The CDR3, as DNA: TGCGCCAGCAGCCAAGGGAGGGGGAGATCGGGACAAGAGACCCAGTACTTC. Its translation is CASSQGRGRSGQETQYF.

In this sample, this clonotype turned up many times. This rearrangement joins TRBV12-3 or TRBV12-4 to TRBJ2-7; D call uncertain. This CDR3 has 12 residues. V was shortened by 4 bases and J by 0 bases, with 4 bases between the two germline ends. For the CDR3, the DNA is TGTGCCAGCAGTTCTAGCTCCTACGAGCAGTACTTC. Its translation is CASSSSSYEQYF.

This clonotype appeared many times. This chain uses TRBV13 with TRBJ1-1; no definite D call. The CDR3 extends over 14 amino acids. Germline assignment: CDR1 PRHDT and CDR2 FYEKMQ (reference sequence). Trimming stripped 4 bases from V and 3 bases from J, with 12 bases between. The CDR3 here is CASSSPLGYTEAFF. Here the CDR3 DNA reads TGTGCCAGCAGCTCCCCCCTGGGGTACACTGAAGCTTTCTTT.